The 30 T cell receptor beta chains given below trace back to one sample, sequenced in a study of OX40 agonist ivuxolimab in advanced cancers. Data came from immunoSEQ multiplex PCR; TCRdb stores just in-frame clones and leaves some out. This table holds roughly 100,000 clones, approximately 92% found once. The sequences come from CD4+ or CD8+ T cells sorted from blood, collected in a trial of the OX40 agonist ivuxolimab. All receptors derive from an adult with an advanced solid tumor such as melanoma, head and neck, liver or kidney cancer.

The J gene is TRBJ2-7, the V gene TRBV15; D is uncertain. Deletions cut 0 bases from V and 3 bases from J, with 3 bases between. CDR1 and CDR2 (germline): LNHNV, YYDKDF (reference sequence). The CDR3 loop spans 12 amino acids. The CDR3 protein is CATSRDVYEQYF. The CDR3 DNA reads TGTGCCACCAGCAGAGACGTCTACGAGCAGTACTTC. The variable domain in full, completed from reference TRBV15 and TRBJ2-7, reads DAMVIQNPRYQVTQFGKPVTLSCSQTLNHNVMYWYQQKSSQAPKLLFHYYDKDFNNEADTPDNFQSRRPNTSFCFLDIRSPGLGDTAMYLCATSRDVYEQYFGPGTRLTVT.

The chain couples TRBV2 to TRBJ1-2; D unclear. Trimming took 0 bases from V and 6 from J, leaving 8 bases between them. This CDR3 spans 13 amino acids. CDR1 is SNHLY and CDR2 is FYNNEI in the germline V gene. The CDR3 bases are TGTGCCAGCAGTGAAGCCGCTTGGGATGGCTACACCTTC. As protein: CASSEAAWDGYTF.

J is TRBJ1-2 and V is TRBV5-1; D is perhaps TRBD1 (5 bases). This CDR3 contains 14 residues. Trimming removed 1 base from V and 3 bases from J, with 10 bases in between. Per germline, CDR1 SGHRS and CDR2 YFSETQ. CDR3 sequence (DNA): TGCGCCAGCAGCTTGACAGGACTCGACTATGGCTACACCTTC. It codes for CASSLTGLDYGYTF.

The chain joins TRBV25-1 to TRBJ1-1; 8 nucleotides line up with TRBD1. The J segment lost 3 bases and the V segment lost 2 bases, leaving 11 bases of the junction unmatched. CDR1 is MGHDK, CDR2 SYGVNS, per germline. The CDR3 has 17 amino acids. The CDR3 region is CASSEGSRGQRYTEAFF. CDR3 DNA sequence: TGTGCCAGCAGTGAAGGTAGCAGGGGGCAGAGATACACTGAAGCTTTCTTT.

The genes are TRBV27 and TRBJ1-5; the D gene is possibly TRBD1 (5 bases). The CDR3 covers 13 residues. V was cut by 0 bases and J by 5 bases, with 5 bases left in between. Germline CDR1 is MNHEY and CDR2 is SMNVEV (reference sequence). The CDR3 spells CASSLSGHQPQHF. The CDR3 DNA reads TGTGCCAGCAGTTTATCGGGGCATCAGCCCCAGCATTTT.

The genes are TRBV6-5 and TRBJ1-5; D is perhaps TRBD1 (5 bases). This CDR3 is built from 13 residues. The V gene lost 5 bases and the J gene lost 3 bases, with 8 bases spanning the gap. Germline CDR1 MNHEY, CDR2 SVGAGI. CDR3 loop: CASSRGFNQPQHF. Here the CDR3 DNA reads TGTGCCAGCAGTAGGGGATTCAATCAGCCCCAGCATTTT.

The rearrangement uses TRBV27 and TRBJ2-2, with unresolved D. The CDR3 extends over 15 amino acids. In germline, CDR1 is MNHEY, CDR2 SMNVEV (reference sequence). V was trimmed by 0 bases and J by 1 base, leaving 6 bases between them. The chain's CDR3 is CASSLSNLNTGELFF. CDR3 in DNA: TGTGCCAGCAGTTTATCGAACTTGAACACCGGGGAGCTGTTTTTT.

This chain joins TRBV15 and TRBJ2-7; 11 nucleotides line up with TRBD2. This CDR3 comprises 19 residues. Germline V gene sequence: CDR1 LNHNV, CDR2 YYDKDF (reference sequence). Unmatched junction bases numbered 13, after V lost 1 base and J lost 2 bases. The CDR3, as DNA: TGTGCCACCAGCAGAGGGTTGACTAGCGGGGAGCGGGCCCCCTACGAGCAGTACTTC. Its protein is CATSRGLTSGERAPYEQYF.

CDR3 nucleotides: TGTGCCATCAGTGAGTCCGGGGCTAATGAAAAACTGTTTTTT. This gives the protein CAISESGANEKLFF. The rearrangement uses TRBV10-3 and TRBJ1-4; D is ambiguous. The V gene lost 0 bases and the J gene lost 3 bases, with 5 bases spanning the gap. Germline-derived CDR1 and CDR2 are ENHRY and SYGVKD. The CDR3 is made up of 14 amino acids.

By share of the sample, this clone is medium-sized. The CDR3 sequence: CASSESTPPKWDTEAFF. DNA for the CDR3: TGCGCCAGCAGTGAGTCGACTCCCCCCAAATGGGACACTGAAGCTTTCTTT. The chain couples TRBV10-1 to TRBJ1-1; no definite D call. The CDR3 runs to 17 residues. The germline V gene has CDR1 WNHNN and CDR2 SYGVQD (reference sequence). V was cut by 0 bases and J by 3 bases, with 17 bases left in between.

The chain recombines TRBV6-1 with TRBJ1-1; 7 bases match TRBD1. The CDR3 is made up of 14 amino acids. J lost 3 bases, V lost 6 bases, and 7 bases had no gene match. CDR1 and CDR2 from the germline V gene are MNHNS and SASEGT. CDR3 region: CASRSGRGYTEAFF. CDR3 nucleotides: TGTGCCAGCAGGTCCGGCAGGGGGTACACTGAAGCTTTCTTT.

This clone ranks as medium-sized. In the same sample, other DNA sequences code for this CDR3. The rearrangement joins TRBV29-1 to TRBJ1-1, with TRBD1 matching over 8 bases. Germline CDR1 is SQVTM and CDR2 is ANQGSEA. The CDR3 covers 12 residues. J lost 4 bases, V lost 6 bases, and 4 bases had no gene match. The chain's CDR3 is CSVQTGGTEAFF. The CDR3, as DNA: TGCAGCGTCCAAACAGGGGGCACTGAAGCTTTCTTT.

The V and J genes are TRBV6-5 and TRBJ1-1; unclear D gene. Deletions cut 2 bases from V and 1 base from J, with 5 bases between. CDR1 is MNHEY and CDR2 is SVGAGI in the germline V gene. This CDR3 is built from 13 residues. CDR3 amino acids: CASSYAKNTEAFF. The CDR3 nucleotides read TGTGCCAGCAGTTACGCCAAGAACACTGAAGCTTTCTTT.

J is TRBJ1-3 and V is TRBV5-4; D is unclear. The germline gives CDR1 SGHNT, CDR2 YYREEE (reference sequence). This CDR3 is built from 15 residues. The V end lost 4 bases, the J end lost 0 bases, and 11 bases lay between the germline ends. In DNA form, the CDR3 reads TGTGCCAGCAGCCCCCTTCCCGTCTCTGGAAACACCATATATTTT. It specifies CASSPLPVSGNTIYF.

The genes are TRBV5-5 and TRBJ2-7; D not certain. With 4 bases removed from V and 0 bases from J, the gap between germline ends came to 11 bases. CDR3 length: 14 residues. Germline CDR1 is SGHKS and CDR2 is YYEKEE (reference sequence). The CDR3 DNA is TGTGCCAGCAGCGCCGGTCCGAGCTCCTACGAGCAGTACTTC. This codes for CASSAGPSSYEQYF.

The chain recombines TRBV4-2 with TRBJ2-5, with D hard to call. This CDR3 region has 13 residues. Trimming removed 1 base at V and 5 bases at J, with 8 bases between. Germline-derived CDR1 and CDR2 are LGHNA and YNFKEQ. The DNA of the CDR3 is TGTGCCAGCAGCCAAGTTCTGGGGGAGACCCAGTACTTC. Translating it yields CASSQVLGETQYF.

This sequence joins TRBV13 and TRBJ2-7; D is unclear. CDR1 is PRHDT, CDR2 FYEKMQ, per germline (reference sequence). CDR3 length: 14 residues. V gave up 5 bases and J gave up 4 bases, with 15 bases separating them. CDR3 in amino acids: CASSARAPEYEQYF. CDR3 sequence (DNA): TGTGCCAGCAGCGCCCGGGCCCCCGAATACGAGCAGTACTTC.

V and J are TRBV19 and TRBJ2-1; D is tentatively TRBD1 or TRBD2 (5 bases each). The CDR3 spans 13 residues. Germline CDR1 and CDR2: LNHDA and SQIVND (reference sequence). The V and J ends lost 3 bases and 6 bases respectively, with 9 bases between them. CDR3 in DNA: TGTGCCAGTAGTATGGGACGGGGCAATGAGCAGTTCTTC. Translating gives CASSMGRGNEQFF.

In its sample, this clone was seen once. The J gene is TRBJ2-7, the V gene TRBV2; D is tentatively TRBD1 or TRBD2 (5 bases each). Trimming stripped 8 bases from V and 0 bases from J, with 8 bases between. This CDR3 is 12 amino acids long. Germline-derived CDR1 and CDR2 are SNHLY and FYNNEI. CDR3 region: CASGTDSYEQYF. The CDR3 DNA follows: TGTGCCAGCGGGACGGACTCCTACGAGCAGTACTTC.

The V and J genes are TRBV4-1 and TRBJ2-6; D is ambiguous. Germline V gene data show CDR1 as MGHRA and CDR2 as YSYEKL. The CDR3 has 15 amino acids. V was trimmed by 4 bases and J by 4 bases, leaving 11 bases between them. The CDR3 reads CASSPREEGANVLTF. The DNA for the CDR3 is TGCGCCAGCAGCCCCAGAGAGGAAGGGGCCAACGTCCTGACTTTC.

This chain joins TRBV5-4 and TRBJ1-5; D unresolved. V was cut by 0 bases and J by 5 bases, with 6 bases left in between. Germline assignment: CDR1 SGHNT and CDR2 YYREEE (reference sequence). The CDR3 loop spans 13 amino acids. The CDR3 DNA follows: TGTGCCAGCAGCTTGGAAAGCGATCAGCCCCAGCATTTT. This encodes CASSLESDQPQHF. The full variable domain, its missing parts supplied by reference TRBV5-4 and TRBJ1-5, is ETGVTQSPTHLIKTRGQQVTLRCSSQSGHNTVSWYQQALGQGPQFIFQYYREEENGRGNFPPRFSGLQFPNYSSELNVNALELDDSALYLCASSLESDQPQHFGDGTRLSIL.

The chain links TRBV19 to TRBJ1-1, with 7 bases matching TRBD1. CDR3 length: 13 amino acids. Germline CDR1 and CDR2: LNHDA and SQIVND (reference sequence). The V and J ends lost 5 bases and 5 bases, in that order; junction bases with no gene match: 5. The CDR3 is CASSPTGETEAFF. The CDR3 nucleotides read TGTGCCAGTAGTCCCACAGGGGAAACTGAAGCTTTCTTT.

The chain has TRBV2 and TRBJ1-2; D remains unclear. CDR1 is SNHLY, CDR2 FYNNEI, per germline. V lost 9 bases to trimming and J lost 1 base, with 6 bases between them. CDR3 size: 11 residues. CDR3 in amino acids: CARFSNYGYTF. The CDR3, as DNA: TGTGCCAGATTCAGTAACTATGGCTACACCTTC.

In this sample, this clone turned up a few times. The rearrangement uses TRBV30 and TRBJ1-1; 10 nucleotides agree with TRBD1. V was clipped by 5 bases and J by 0 bases; unmatched bases: 0. The CDR3 length is 13 residues. Germline loops: CDR1 GTSNPN, CDR2 SVGIG (reference sequence). In DNA form, the CDR3 reads TGTGCCTGGGACAGGGGGCTGAACACTGAAGCTTTCTTT. This sequence encodes CAWDRGLNTEAFF. The full variable domain, in which reference TRBV30 and TRBJ1-1 provide the parts outside the CDR3, is SQTIHQWPATLVQPVGSPLSLECTVEGTSNPNLYWYRQAAGRGLQLLFYSVGIGQISSEVPQNLSASRPQDRQFILSSKKLLLSDSGFYLCAWDRGLNTEAFFGQGTRLTVV.

The chain recombines TRBV30 with TRBJ2-7; no reliable D call. Per germline, CDR1 GTSNPN and CDR2 SVGIG (reference sequence). The CDR3 sequence is 12 residues long. Trimming cost V 5 bases and J 0 bases, with 8 bases left between them. The CDR3 DNA reads TGTGCCTGGCAGGTTAGCTCCTACGAGCAGTACTTC. Its translation is CAWQVSSYEQYF. Full variable domain (remainder filled in from reference TRBV30 and TRBJ2-7): SQTIHQWPATLVQPVGSPLSLECTVEGTSNPNLYWYRQAAGRGLQLLFYSVGIGQISSEVPQNLSASRPQDRQFILSSKKLLLSDSGFYLCAWQVSSYEQYFGPGTRLTVT.

The V call is TRBV7-2, the J call TRBJ2-5; 7 nucleotides match TRBD1. Germline V gene sequence: CDR1 SGHTA, CDR2 FQGNSA. V was clipped by 4 bases and J by 2 bases; unmatched bases: 10. This CDR3 contains 16 residues. The CDR3 here is CASSSPEGQSQETQYF. The CDR3 DNA sequence: TGTGCCAGCAGCTCCCCCGAGGGACAGTCACAAGAGACCCAGTACTTC.

The chain is built from TRBV2 and TRBJ1-2, with D perhaps matching TRBD1 (5 bases). With 3 bases removed from V and 4 bases from J, the gap between germline ends came to 12 bases. Looked up from germline, CDR1 is SNHLY and CDR2 is FYNNEI. The CDR3 spans 14 residues. The CDR3 loop is CASSEAGGVYGYTF. The CDR3 region has the DNA TGTGCCAGCAGTGAGGCCGGGGGGGTCTATGGCTACACCTTC.

The CDR3 reads CASSYNGFNSPLHF. CDR3 DNA sequence: TGTGCCAGCAGTTACAACGGATTTAATTCACCCCTCCACTTT. The chain recombines TRBV6-5 with TRBJ1-6; D unresolved. Germline-derived CDR1 and CDR2 are MNHEY and SVGAGI. The CDR3 contains 14 residues. V was cut by 2 bases and J by 6 bases, with 8 bases left in between.

The V and J genes are TRBV4-1 and TRBJ2-7, with D possibly matching TRBD1 (5 bases). Germline V lookup: CDR1 MGHRA, CDR2 YSYEKL. The length of the CDR3 is 15 residues. Deletions cut 0 bases from V and 1 base from J, with 10 bases between. In DNA form, the CDR3 reads TGCGCCAGCAGCCAAGAATGGGGCGGATCCTACGAGCAGTACTTC. Protein sequence: CASSQEWGGSYEQYF.

About this clone itself: Other DNA sequences within the sample encode an identical CDR3. The rearrangement uses TRBV27 and TRBJ2-2, with TRBD2 matching over 7 bases. V was clipped by 2 bases and J by 6 bases; unmatched bases: 0. The CDR3 loop spans 13 amino acids. CDR1 MNHEY and CDR2 SMNVEV come from the germline V gene (reference sequence). The CDR3 protein is CASSLSGAGELFF. In DNA, the CDR3 is TGTGCCAGCAGTTTAAGCGGGGCCGGGGAGCTGTTTTTT.